The clone carrying this T cell receptor beta chain occurred a few times. Its specificity is not known. Germline V CDR1 and CDR2: MNHNY, SVGAGI (reference sequence). The V gene lost 6 bases and the J gene lost 5 bases, with 19 bases spanning the gap. The CDR3 runs to 15 residues. This entry comes from a study of cytomegalovirus exposure and HLA in healthy donors. General study findings and limits: TCR beta sequences reportedly predicted most subjects' HLA-A and HLA-B alleles accurately. Previously analyzed data showed that most TCR beta V segments were productive at a frequency of about 87% or about 30%. A later analysis revealed that TCR association rates differed between HLA loci, peaking at DRB1 and bottoming out at HLA-C.

With 60 Vbeta and 13 Jbeta primers, the PCR was carried out. Profiling relied on immunoSEQ multiplex PCR, and the TCRdb table lists in-frame clones only, not all of them. The table lists fewer than 70,000 clones, less than 70% of them singletons, with 9.5% to 13% in the top ten. Sequencing was performed on PBMCs. This sequence originates from a woman aged 25-40 years in good health and CMV-seronegative. The chain carries TRBV6-6 and TRBJ2-5, with unresolved D. The CDR3: CASSLTPLVGETQYF. For the CDR3, the DNA is TGTGCCAGCAGCCTGACCCCTCTAGTTGGGGAGACCCAGTACTTC.